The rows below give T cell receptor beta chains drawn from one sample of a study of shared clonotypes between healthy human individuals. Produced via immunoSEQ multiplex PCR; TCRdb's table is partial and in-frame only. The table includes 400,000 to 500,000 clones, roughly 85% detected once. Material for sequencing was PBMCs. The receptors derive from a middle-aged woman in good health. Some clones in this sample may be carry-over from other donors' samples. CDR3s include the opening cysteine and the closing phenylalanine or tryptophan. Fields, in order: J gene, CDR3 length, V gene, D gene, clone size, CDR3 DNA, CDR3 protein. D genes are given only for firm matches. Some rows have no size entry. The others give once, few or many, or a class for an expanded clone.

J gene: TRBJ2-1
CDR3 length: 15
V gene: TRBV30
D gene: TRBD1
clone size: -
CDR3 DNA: TGTGCCTGGAGTCCCGGGACAGGGGGGATGGATGAGCAGTTCTTC
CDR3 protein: CAWSPGTGGMDEQFF

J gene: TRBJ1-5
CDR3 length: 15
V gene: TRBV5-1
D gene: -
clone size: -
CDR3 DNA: TGCGCCAGCAGCTCGGATGGACAAACAAATCAGCCCCAGCATTTT
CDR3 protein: CASSSDGQTNQPQHF

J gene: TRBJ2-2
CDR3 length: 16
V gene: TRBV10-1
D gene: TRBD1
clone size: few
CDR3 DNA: TGCGCCAGCAGTGAGTCTCCGGGACAGGGGGCCGGGGAGCTGTTTTTT
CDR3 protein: CASSESPGQGAGELFF

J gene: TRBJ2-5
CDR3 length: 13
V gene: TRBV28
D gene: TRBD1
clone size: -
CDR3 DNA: TGTGCCAGCAGGGACAGGGTACGTGAGACCCAGTACTTC
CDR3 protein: CASRDRVRETQYF

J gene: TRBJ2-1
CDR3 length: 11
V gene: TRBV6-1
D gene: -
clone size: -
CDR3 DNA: TGTGCCAGCAGGGAAAACAATGAGCAGTTCTTC
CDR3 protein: CASRENNEQFF

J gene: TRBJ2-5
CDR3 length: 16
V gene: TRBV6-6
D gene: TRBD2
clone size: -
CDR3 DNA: TGTGCCAGCACCCCGGTGACTAGCGGTCCCCCAGAGACCCAGTACTTC
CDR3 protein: CASTPVTSGPPETQYF

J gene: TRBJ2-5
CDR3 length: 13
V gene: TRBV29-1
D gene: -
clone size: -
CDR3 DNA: TGCAGCGCCACAGACAGCGGGCAAGAGACCCAGTACTTC
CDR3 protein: CSATDSGQETQYF

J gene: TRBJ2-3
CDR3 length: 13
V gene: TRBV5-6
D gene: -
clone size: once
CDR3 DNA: TGTGCCAGCAGCCTGGACAGCACAGATACGCAGTATTTT
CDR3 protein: CASSLDSTDTQYF

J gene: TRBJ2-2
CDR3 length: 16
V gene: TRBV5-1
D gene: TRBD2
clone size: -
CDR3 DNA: TGCGCCAGCAGCTTGGCAGGGACTATCAACACCGGGGAGCTGTTTTTT
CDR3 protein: CASSLAGTINTGELFF

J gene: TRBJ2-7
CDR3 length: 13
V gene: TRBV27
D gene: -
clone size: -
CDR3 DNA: TGTGCCAGCAGGGGTAGGACTGGCCACGAGCAGTACTTC
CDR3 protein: CASRGRTGHEQYF

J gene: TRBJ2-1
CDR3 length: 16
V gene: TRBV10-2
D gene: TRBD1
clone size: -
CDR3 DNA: TGCGCCAGCACCGTCGGACAGGGGAGGTCCTACAATGAGCAGTTCTTC
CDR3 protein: CASTVGQGRSYNEQFF

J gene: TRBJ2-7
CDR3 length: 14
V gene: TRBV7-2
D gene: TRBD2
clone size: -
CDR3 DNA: TGTGCCAGCAGCTTATGGGGACTAGCATCATTGCAGTACTTC
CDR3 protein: CASSLWGLASLQYF

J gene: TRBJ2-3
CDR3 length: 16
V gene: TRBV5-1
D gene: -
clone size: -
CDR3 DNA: TGCGCCAGCAGCTTGTCAGGCTCGATAAGCACAGATACGCAGTATTTT
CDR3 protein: CASSLSGSISTDTQYF

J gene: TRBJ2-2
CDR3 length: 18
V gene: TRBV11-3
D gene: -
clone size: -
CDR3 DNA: TGTGCCAGCAGCTTAGTTAGGGGGTCGGGTGTTGGCACCGGGGAGCTGTTTTTT
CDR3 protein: CASSLVRGSGVGTGELFF

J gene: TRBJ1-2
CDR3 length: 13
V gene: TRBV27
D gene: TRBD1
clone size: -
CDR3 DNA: TGTGCCAGCAGTGTCCGCAGGGGGCTTGGCTACACCTTC
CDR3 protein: CASSVRRGLGYTF

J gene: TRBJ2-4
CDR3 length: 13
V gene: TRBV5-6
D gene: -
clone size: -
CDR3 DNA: TGTGCCAGCAGCTTGAAGGTAGTGGGCATTCAGTACTTC
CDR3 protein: CASSLKVVGIQYF

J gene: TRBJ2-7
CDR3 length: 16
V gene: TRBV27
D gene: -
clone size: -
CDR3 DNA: TGTGCCAGCAGTCAACTCGGGACACTTTCTACCTACGAGCAGTACTTC
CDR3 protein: CASSQLGTLSTYEQYF

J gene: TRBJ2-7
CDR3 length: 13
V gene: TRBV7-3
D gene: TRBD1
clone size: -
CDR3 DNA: TGTGCCAGCAGCGAAATGGGACAGTACGAGCAGTACTTC
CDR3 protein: CASSEMGQYEQYF

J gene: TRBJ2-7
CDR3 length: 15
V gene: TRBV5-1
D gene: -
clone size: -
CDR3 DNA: TGCGCCAGCAGCTTGAACAGGGAAGCCCCCTACGAGCAGTACTTC
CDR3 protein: CASSLNREAPYEQYF

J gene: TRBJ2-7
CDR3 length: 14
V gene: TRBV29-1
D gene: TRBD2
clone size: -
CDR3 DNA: TGCAGCGTGGCCCACTCTAGCGGCTCCTACGAGCAGTACTTC
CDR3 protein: CSVAHSSGSYEQYF

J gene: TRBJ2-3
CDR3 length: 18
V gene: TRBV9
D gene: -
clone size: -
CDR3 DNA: TGTGCCAGCAGCGTAGCTCGGCGGCCGAGCTCATCCGCAGATACGCAGTATTTT
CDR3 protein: CASSVARRPSSSADTQYF

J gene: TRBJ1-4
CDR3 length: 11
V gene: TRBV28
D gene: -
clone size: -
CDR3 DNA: TGTGCCAGCAGTTACAAGGAAAAACTGTTTTTT
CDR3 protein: CASSYKEKLFF

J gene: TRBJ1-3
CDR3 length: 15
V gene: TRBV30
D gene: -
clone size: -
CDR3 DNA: TGTGCCTGGAGTGTACAAGGAATCTCTGGAAACACCATATATTTT
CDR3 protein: CAWSVQGISGNTIYF

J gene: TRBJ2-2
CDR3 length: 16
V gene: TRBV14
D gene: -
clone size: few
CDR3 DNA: TGTGCCAGCAGCCAAGCATCTGGAACGAACACCGGGGAGCTGTTTTTT
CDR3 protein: CASSQASGTNTGELFF

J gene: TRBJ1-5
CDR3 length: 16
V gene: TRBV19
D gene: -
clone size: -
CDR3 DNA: TGTGCCAGTAGTATGTGGGGGGGCCTAGGCAATCAGCCCCAGCATTTT
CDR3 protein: CASSMWGGLGNQPQHF

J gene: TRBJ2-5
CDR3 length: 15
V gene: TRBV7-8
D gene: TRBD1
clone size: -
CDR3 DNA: TGTGCCAGCAGCGCACCCGGGACAGCTTACCAGACCCAGTACTTC
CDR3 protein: CASSAPGTAYQTQYF

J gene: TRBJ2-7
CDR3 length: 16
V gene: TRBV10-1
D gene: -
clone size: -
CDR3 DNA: TGCGCCAGCAGTGAATCAGGTGGGGCTAGTACCGACGAGCAGTACTTC
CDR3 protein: CASSESGGASTDEQYF

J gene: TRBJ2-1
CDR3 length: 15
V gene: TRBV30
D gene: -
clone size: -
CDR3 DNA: TGTGCCTGGAGCGACCCCGGGAGCTCCTACAATGAGCAGTTCTTC
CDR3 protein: CAWSDPGSSYNEQFF

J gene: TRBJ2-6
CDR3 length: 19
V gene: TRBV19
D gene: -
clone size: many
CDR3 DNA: TGTGCCAGTAGTACCCCGGGGTTGGGCCTAAACTCTGGGGCCAACGTCCTGACTTTC
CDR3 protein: CASSTPGLGLNSGANVLTF

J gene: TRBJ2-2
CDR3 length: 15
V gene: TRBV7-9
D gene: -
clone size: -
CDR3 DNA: TGTGCCAGCAGCTTAGATGGATACAGGGTAGGGGAGCTGTTTTTT
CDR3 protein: CASSLDGYRVGELFF

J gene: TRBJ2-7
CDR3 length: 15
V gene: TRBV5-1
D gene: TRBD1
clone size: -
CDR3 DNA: TGCGCCAGCAGCTTGTCTACAGGGGGCGGGTACGAGCAGTACTTC
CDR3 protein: CASSLSTGGGYEQYF

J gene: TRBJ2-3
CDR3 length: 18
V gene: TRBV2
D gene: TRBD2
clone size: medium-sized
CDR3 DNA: TGTGCCAGCAGTGGCCCTACTAGCGGAGACTCTAGCACAGATACGCAGTATTTT
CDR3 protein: CASSGPTSGDSSTDTQYF

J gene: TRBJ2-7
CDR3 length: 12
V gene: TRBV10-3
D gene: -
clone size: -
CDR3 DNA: TGTGCCATCAGCGGTCTAGGGCCCGAGCAGTACTTC
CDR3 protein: CAISGLGPEQYF

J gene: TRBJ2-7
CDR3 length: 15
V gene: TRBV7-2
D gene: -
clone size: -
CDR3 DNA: TGTGCCAGCAGCTTGGGTCTTGGGGGTTGGGGCGAGCAGTACTTC
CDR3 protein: CASSLGLGGWGEQYF

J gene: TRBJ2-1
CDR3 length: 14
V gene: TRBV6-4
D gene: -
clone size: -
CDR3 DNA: TGTGCCAGCAGTGACGGGGACTCCCACAATGAGCAGTTCTTC
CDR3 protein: CASSDGDSHNEQFF

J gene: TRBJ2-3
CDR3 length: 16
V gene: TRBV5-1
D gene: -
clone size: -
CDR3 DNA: TGCGCCAGCAGCGGGTTAGCGGACGATAGCACAGATACGCAGTATTTT
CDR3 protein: CASSGLADDSTDTQYF

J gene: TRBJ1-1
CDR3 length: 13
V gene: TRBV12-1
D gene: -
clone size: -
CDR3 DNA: TGTGCCAGCAGCAAGGGACGGCAGACTGAAGCTTTCTTT
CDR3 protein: CASSKGRQTEAFF

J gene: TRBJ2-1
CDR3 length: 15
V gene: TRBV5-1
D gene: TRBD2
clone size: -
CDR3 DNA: TGCGCCAGCAGCCTGGGACTAGCGGGAAACAATGAGCAGTTCTTC
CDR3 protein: CASSLGLAGNNEQFF

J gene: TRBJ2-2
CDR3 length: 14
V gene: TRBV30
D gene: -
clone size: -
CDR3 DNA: TGTGCCTGGGGATTAGACTGGAGCACCGGGGAGCTGTTTTTT
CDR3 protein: CAWGLDWSTGELFF

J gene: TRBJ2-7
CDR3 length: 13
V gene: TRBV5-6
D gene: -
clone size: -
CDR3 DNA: TGTGCCAGCACCCTCGGGTCGAACTACGAGCAGTACTTC
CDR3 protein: CASTLGSNYEQYF

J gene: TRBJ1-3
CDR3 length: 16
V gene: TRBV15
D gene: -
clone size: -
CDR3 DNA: TGTGCCACCAGCAGAGATGGGCAGGGAACTGGAAACACCATATATTTT
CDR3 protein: CATSRDGQGTGNTIYF

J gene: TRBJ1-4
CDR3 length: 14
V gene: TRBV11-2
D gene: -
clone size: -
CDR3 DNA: TGTGCCAGCAGCTTACGACAGTCTAATGAAAAACTGTTTTTT
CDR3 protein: CASSLRQSNEKLFF

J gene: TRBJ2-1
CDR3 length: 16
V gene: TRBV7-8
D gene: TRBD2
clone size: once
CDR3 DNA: TGTGCCAGCAGCTTAACCGCTAGCGGGAGATACAATGAGCAGTTCTTC
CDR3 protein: CASSLTASGRYNEQFF

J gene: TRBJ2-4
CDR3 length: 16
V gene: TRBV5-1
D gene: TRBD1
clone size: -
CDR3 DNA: TGCGCCAGCAGCCCAAGACAGGGGGCGGTCGGAAACATTCAGTACTTC
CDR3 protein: CASSPRQGAVGNIQYF

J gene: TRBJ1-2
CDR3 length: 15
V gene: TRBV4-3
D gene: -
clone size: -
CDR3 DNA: TGCGCCAGCAGCCAATCTGCTGCCAGGGGTTATGGCTACACCTTC
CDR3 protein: CASSQSAARGYGYTF

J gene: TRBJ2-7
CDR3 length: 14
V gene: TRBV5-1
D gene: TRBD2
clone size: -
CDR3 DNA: TGCGCCAGCAGCTTGGCTAGCGGGATAGGAGAGCAGTACTTC
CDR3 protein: CASSLASGIGEQYF

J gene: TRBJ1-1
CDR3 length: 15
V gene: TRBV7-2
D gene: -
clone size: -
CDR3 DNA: TGTGCCAGCAGCCAAAAGGTTTGGGGTGGCACTGAAGCTTTCTTT
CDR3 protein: CASSQKVWGGTEAFF

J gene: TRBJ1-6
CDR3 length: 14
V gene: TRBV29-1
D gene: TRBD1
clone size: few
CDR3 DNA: TGCAGCGTGGGGACAGGGGAGGCGAATTCACCCCTCCACTTT
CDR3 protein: CSVGTGEANSPLHF

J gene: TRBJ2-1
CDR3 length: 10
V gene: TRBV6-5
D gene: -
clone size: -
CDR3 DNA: TGTGCCAGCAGCCACAATGAGCAGTTCTTC
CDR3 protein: CASSHNEQFF

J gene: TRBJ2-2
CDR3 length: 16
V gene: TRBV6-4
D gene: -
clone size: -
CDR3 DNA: TGTGCCAGCAGTTCGCTCGGGGGCGCAAGCACCGGGGAGCTGTTTTTT
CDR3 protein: CASSSLGGASTGELFF

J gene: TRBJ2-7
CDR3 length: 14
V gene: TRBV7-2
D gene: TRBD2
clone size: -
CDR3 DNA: TGTGCCAGCAGCTTAGGACTAGCGGGAGTCGAGCAGTACTTC
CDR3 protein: CASSLGLAGVEQYF

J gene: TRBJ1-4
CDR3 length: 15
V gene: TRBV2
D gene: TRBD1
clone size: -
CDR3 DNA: TGTGCCAGCAGTGTGGGGGACAGGGACGGGGAAAAACTGTTTTTT
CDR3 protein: CASSVGDRDGEKLFF

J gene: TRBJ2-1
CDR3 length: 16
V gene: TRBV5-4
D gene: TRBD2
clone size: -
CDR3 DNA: TGTGCCAGCAGCTTTCGTCCTAGCGGATTCTACAATGAGCAGTTCTTC
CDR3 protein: CASSFRPSGFYNEQFF

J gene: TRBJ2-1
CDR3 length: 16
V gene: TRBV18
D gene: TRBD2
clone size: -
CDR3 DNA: TGTGCCAGCTCACCAAACACGGGACTAGCGATCAATGAGCAGTTCTTC
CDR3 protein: CASSPNTGLAINEQFF

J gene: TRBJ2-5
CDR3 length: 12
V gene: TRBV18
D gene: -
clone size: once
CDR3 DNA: TGTGCCAGCTCTATAGTGTCGGAGACCCAGTACTTC
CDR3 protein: CASSIVSETQYF